This T cell receptor beta chain derives from a study of blood T cell repertoires in COVID-19. Overall study: The study drew acute and convalescent COVID-19 samples from the United States, Italy and Spain. PBMCs, B-cell-depleted T cells, or T cells provided the cDNA or gDNA that made up the material.

This CDR3 contains 13 residues. Germline values: CDR1 LNHDA, CDR2 SQIVND (reference sequence). V lost 4 bases and J lost 3, with 9 bases in between. Per the original data handling: The assay estimated nucleated cells by amplifying reference gene primers. The method was immunoSEQ multiplex PCR; TCRdb's version includes in-frame clones alone and lacks a portion of them. Clonal size and the V and J genes are those of that table, whereas D and trimming came from the DNA. The sample has fewer than 500,000 clones, about nine tenths seen once. The origin of this receptor is a woman aged 25 to 39 with active or convalescent COVID-19. Sequencing used peripheral blood. The chain joins TRBV19 to TRBJ1-1; D may be TRBD1 (5 bases). The CDR3 DNA sequence: TGTGCCAGTAGTACAGGGATGGACACTGAAGCTTTCTTT. It yields the protein CASSTGMDTEAFF.